The text below deals with one T cell receptor (beta chain). Its cognate antigen is unknown. A junction boundary mismatches the germline segment, possibly from a read error. This sample is part of a study of cytomegalovirus exposure and HLA in healthy donors. Study-level background: An earlier analysis identified more than 95 million unique TCR beta sequences in about 179 million T cells. General study findings and limits: TCR beta V- and J-gene trimming, according to a later analysis, was linked to a missense DCLRE1C variant. Roughly uniform depth of sequencing across donors was assumed in presence/absence analyses. Under in vitro conditions, a few CMV-associated chains were confirmed as specific for CMV antigens.

Germline V gene lookup returns CDR1 SSHAT and CDR2 FNYEAQ (reference sequence). The CDR3 spans 15 residues. The PCR used 60 Vbeta and 13 Jbeta primers. Here immunoSEQ multiplex PCR was the method, and the copy in TCRdb shows in-frame clones only, minus some. The sample lists about 150,000 clones, about 68% occurring once. The TCR sequence derives from a man aged 18 to 30 in good health and CMV-seronegative. The rearrangement links TRBV7-7 to TRBJ2-1; D not resolved. The sample consisted of PBMCs. The CDR3 DNA follows: TGTGCTAGCAGCCCCCGCGTGTGTCCCTACAATGAGCAGTTCTTC. It translates to CASSPRVCPYNEQFF.